This T cell receptor beta chain was identified during a study of cytomegalovirus exposure and HLA in healthy donors. As concerns this clone: Its specificity is unknown.

Findings and caveats of the study: According to reports, the classifier identified cytomegalovirus status with high specificity and sensitivity. Many donors carried some public TCRs, although rarity characterized most TCR sequences. Cytomegalovirus association was listed for 164 TCR beta chains.

The donors were part of the validation cohort, which consisted of about 120 subjects and was separate from the first cohort of 666 subjects. The data were produced by immunoSEQ multiplex PCR, yet TCRdb's version contains in-frame clones alone and is incomplete. The table lists about 330,000 clones, roughly 87% of them singletons. The sequenced sample was PBMCs. The clonotype comes from a woman aged 25 to 39 in good health and CMV-seropositive.

The CDR3 sequence is CASSQRDSLYGYTF. The DNA for the CDR3 is TGTGCCAGTAGTCAGCGGGACAGCCTCTATGGCTACACCTTC. The genes are TRBV19 and TRBJ1-2; TRBD1 aligns across 7 bases. The CDR3 has 14 amino acids. Unmatched junction bases numbered 7, after V lost 5 bases and J lost 4 bases. Per the germline V gene, CDR1 is LNHDA and CDR2 is SQIVND (reference sequence).